The sequence of this TCR beta chain was determined in a study of shared clonotypes between healthy human individuals. Study-level results: Clonotypes that were shared across a handful of donors made up roughly 5% of naive CD4 clonotypes.

CD45RO negativity and positive selection for CCR7 defined naive CD8 cells, a population that excluded terminally differentiated effector memory CD45RA+ cells. Each sample came from a Caucasian adult donor living in Nashville, Tennessee. Here immunoSEQ multiplex PCR was the method, and the copy in TCRdb shows in-frame clones only, minus some. The sample carries some 2,000,000 clones, 85% to 95% recorded once. Concerning this clone: As yet, its antigen is unknown.

The germline gives CDR1 SGHTS, CDR2 YDEGEE. This CDR3 is built from 16 residues. With 4 bases removed from V and 2 bases from J, the gap between germline ends came to 15 bases. The V and J genes are TRBV5-8 and TRBJ2-2; D remains ambiguous. This sequence originates from a man aged 18 to 35 in good health. Sequencing was done on a sample of naive CD8+ T cells sorted from blood. In DNA form, the CDR3 reads TGTGCCAGCAGCACCCCCTGGGAATTAAACACCGGGGAGCTGTTTTTT. It encodes CASSTPWELNTGELFF.